These 15 T cell receptor beta chains were sequenced from one sample in a study of CD8+ T cells in alopecia areata. Extracted RNA was reverse transcribed, and the resulting cDNA served as sequencing template. The assay was immunoSEQ multiplex PCR, and TCRdb's table has in-frame clones only and misses some. The sample includes 200,000 to 300,000 clones, none of them occurring once. Cells that came from pooled cutaneous lymph nodes were sorted using CD4, CD8alpha, NKG2D, NKG2ACE and other markers. Sequenced material: CD4+ T cells sorted from a lymph node. The receptors shown here come from a C3H/HeJ mouse with alopecia areata. Mouse strain MHC haplotype: H2-k.

This clone was observed a handful of times. Any gene name here is a mouse gene name. The missing CDR3 end, 4 residues past where the read stops, is filled in from the germline J gene. The V call is TRBV1, the J call TRBJ2-2, with 12 bases fitting TRBD2. Germline CDR1 NSQYPW, CDR2 LRSPGD (reference sequence). The CDR3 contains 16 residues. The sequenced part of the CDR3 DNA is TGCACCTGCAGTGCAGTCAGACTGGGGGGGCTCGGG. Translating gives CTCSAVRLGGLG. From start to end, the CDR3 is CTCSAVRLGGLGQLYF.

Comments on this clone: Here the gene names and germline are mouse. Other nucleotide sequences from this sample produce the same CDR3. The CDR3 sequence: CASSSSSYEQYF. The sequenced part of the CDR3 DNA is TGTGCCAGCAGTTCCAGCTCCTAT. J is TRBJ2-7 and V is TRBV13-1; D is unresolved. The read falls 4 residues short of the CDR3 end, and the missing part is taken from the germline J gene. V dropped 4 bases and J dropped 0 bases, with 5 bases sitting between them. The CDR3 has 12 amino acids. The germline gives CDR1 NSHNY, CDR2 SYGAGN.

Comment on this clone: The listed genes are named as in mouse. The read is 4 residues too short to cover the CDR3 end, so that end is filled in from the germline J gene. This chain connects TRBV13-1 to TRBJ1-1; 9 bases are a match to TRBD1. This CDR3 region has 15 residues. CDR1 is NSHNY, CDR2 SYGAGN, per germline. Losses at the gene ends were 3 bases for V and 0 bases for J; bases not matched to a gene: 3. The sequenced CDR3 bases are TGTGCCAGCAGTGGAAGACAGGGGGCAAACACA. This translates into CASSGRQGANT. The whole CDR3 sequence is CASSGRQGANTEVFF.

This clone has more than one count but fewer than ten. Gene names and germline refer to mouse. The missing CDR3 end, 4 residues past where the read stops, is filled in from the germline J gene. The same CDR3 arises from other DNA sequences in this sample as well. The chain recombines TRBV5 with TRBJ2-7, with 7 bases that match TRBD1. V gave up 0 bases and J gave up 2 bases; unmatched junction bases: 1. The length of the CDR3 is 14 residues. Germline assignment: CDR1 LGHNA and CDR2 YNLKQL (reference sequence). The part of the CDR3 DNA that was read is TGTGCCAGCAGCCAAGAGGGGACAGCCTAT. Its translation: CASSQEGTAY. The whole CDR3 sequence reads CASSQEGTAYEQYF.

Concerning this clone: The genes and germline here are from mouse. The read terminates 4 residues ahead of where the CDR3 ends, so the germline J gene completes it. J is TRBJ2-2 and V is TRBV13-1, with 9 positions matching TRBD2. The CDR3 has 14 residues. Trimming cost V 7 bases and J 1 base; bases outside gene matches: 2. The germline gives CDR1 NSHNY, CDR2 SYGAGN. The CDR3 DNA, read in part, is TGTGCCAGCCGGACTGGGGTAAACACCGGG. It yields the protein CASRTGVNTG. The full CDR3 sequence reads CASRTGVNTGQLYF.

In the case of this clone: The genes and germline here are from mouse. The CDR3 is cut off 4 residues early in the read; its end comes from the germline J gene. This chain uses TRBV14 with TRBJ2-1; 8 bases agree with TRBD1. The CDR3 sequence is 14 residues long. Germline assignment: CDR1 SGHDT and CDR2 FRDEAV. The ends lost 6 bases at V and 1 base at J; junction bases unmatched: 3. This CDR3 is CASTRTGNYAEQFF. The part of the CDR3 DNA that was read is TGTGCCAGCACACGGACAGGGAACTATGCT.

In this sample, this clone turned up a few times. Germline and genes here are mouse. The CDR3 end lies 4 residues beyond the end of the read and is filled in from the germline J gene. Distinct nucleotide sequences in the sample also encode this CDR3. This chain connects TRBV1 to TRBJ2-5, with 7 bases aligning to TRBD2. CDR3 length: 14 residues. With 2 bases clipped from V and 1 base from J, the junction kept 0 bases outside the gene matches. Germline CDR1 is NSQYPW and CDR2 is LRSPGD (reference sequence). CDR3: CTCSATGDQDTQYF. The DNA read from the CDR3 is TGCACCTGCAGTGCAACTGGGGACCAAGAC.

This clone was counted only a few times. Gene names refer to mouse genes. The DNA ends 4 residues before the CDR3 does, and the rest of the CDR3 is filled in from the germline J gene. Other nucleotide sequences from this sample produce the same CDR3. The genes are TRBV1 and TRBJ2-1, with 10 nucleotides matching TRBD1. The CDR3 totals 14 residues. Germline CDR1 reads NSQYPW; CDR2 reads LRSPGD (reference sequence). V dropped 4 bases and J dropped 4; count of bases not matched to a gene: 1. This chain's CDR3 is CTCSGGQGYAEQFF. CDR3 DNA, as far as it was read: TGCACCTGCAGTGGGGGACAGGGGTATGCT. The entire variable domain, with the rest obtained from reference TRBV1 and TRBJ2-1, is as follows: VTLLEQNPRWRLVPRGQAVNLRCILKNSQYPWMSWYQQDLQKQLQWLFTLRSPGDKEVKSLPGADYLATRVTDTELRLQVANMSQGRTLYCTCSGGQGYAEQFFGPGTRLTVL.

Points on this clone: The genes are named according to mouse. The CDR3 end lies 4 residues beyond the end of the read and is filled in from the germline J gene. This rearrangement joins TRBV13-1 to TRBJ2-3; D is perhaps TRBD1 (7 bases). Germline V gives CDR1 NSHNY, CDR2 SYGAGN. V was trimmed by 5 bases and J by 0 bases, leaving 13 bases between them. The CDR3 length is 15 residues. The CDR3 bases that were read are TGTGCCAGCAGGGCCCAGGGGGGTAGTGCAGAA. Encoded protein: CASRAQGGSAE. The entire CDR3 sequence reads CASRAQGGSAETLYF.

This clone was found many times. Gene names and germline match the mouse. The read stops 4 residues short of the end of the CDR3; the missing end is completed from the germline J gene. The chain uses TRBV13-3 and TRBJ2-7; tentatively, D is TRBD1 (5 bases). This CDR3 has 14 amino acids. Germline CDR1 is NNHDY and CDR2 is SYVADS. The sequenced CDR3 bases are TGTGCCAGCAGTGGAGTAATGAGGGGTGAT. It yields the protein CASSGVMRGD. The CDR3 as a whole reads CASSGVMRGDEQYF.

A note on this clone: Mouse names are used for the genes. The read is 4 residues too short to cover the CDR3 end, so that end is filled in from the germline J gene. This rearrangement joins TRBV13-1 to TRBJ2-3; D is undetermined. V was shortened by 5 bases and J by 0 bases, with 10 bases between the two germline ends. The CDR3 loop spans 14 amino acids. Germline CDR1 NSHNY, CDR2 SYGAGN. The sequenced CDR3 bases are TGTGCCAGCAGGGCAGGTTCTAGTGCAGAA. Translation: CASRAGSSAE. The whole CDR3 is CASRAGSSAETLYF.

About this clone itself: Mouse gene names apply. The read gets to within 4 residues of the CDR3 end, and the germline J gene fills in the rest. Other DNA sequences in this specimen translate into the identical CDR3. This chain joins TRBV19 and TRBJ2-1; TRBD2 agrees at 10 bases. CDR3 size: 16 residues. The junction had 3 bases not matched to a gene; V was cut back by 3 bases and J by 0 bases. Looked up from germline, CDR1 is FNHDT and CDR2 is SITEND (reference sequence). The CDR3 here is CASSRDWGYNYAEQFF. Incomplete CDR3 DNA: TGTGCCAGCAGTAGGGACTGGGGTTATAACTATGCT.

A note on this clone: Germline and genes here are mouse. The sequence runs out 4 residues before the end of the CDR3; the remainder is reconstructed from the germline J gene. J is TRBJ2-5 and V is TRBV13-1; TRBD2 aligns across 7 bases. Germline CDR1 NSHNY, CDR2 SYGAGN. The ends lost 5 bases at V and 1 base at J; junction bases unmatched: 4. The CDR3 length is 14 residues. The DNA read from the CDR3 is TGTGCCAGCAGCGTTGACTGGGACCAAGAC. Protein: CASSVDWDQD. The complete CDR3 protein is CASSVDWDQDTQYF.

This clone was recorded a few times. Gene names and germline match the mouse. The CDR3 end is not reached by the read, which stops 4 residues before it; the germline J gene fills it in. The chain employs TRBV13-3 and TRBJ2-4; 7 bases fit TRBD1. The CDR3 spans 15 residues. CDR1 and CDR2 from the germline V gene are NNHDY and SYVADS. V shed 2 bases and J 0 bases; nucleotides not matched to a gene: 3. CDR3 DNA (partial): TGTGCCAGCAGTGAAGGACAGGATAGTCAAAAC. This sequence encodes CASSEGQDSQN. The entire CDR3 protein reads CASSEGQDSQNTLYF.

This clone has a handful of counts. A single base separates this from a much larger clone, so it may be a read error. Germline and genes: mouse. From the germline J gene comes the end of the CDR3, since the read stops 4 residues before it. The chain couples TRBV19 to TRBJ1-2, with 7 bases matching TRBD1. In germline, CDR1 is FNHDT, CDR2 SITEND (reference sequence). After removal of 3 bases from V and 4 bases from J, the junction contained 0 bases not matched to a gene. CDR3 length equals 12 residues. CDR3 sequence: CASSTGGSDYTF. CDR3 DNA, as far as it was read: TGTGCCAGCAGTACAGGGGGCTCC.